Listed below are T cell receptor beta chains from one sample, sequenced in a study of preoperative IRX-2 immunotherapy in early breast cancer. Only in-frame clones appear in the TCRdb table, and some are missing; sequencing was by immunoSEQ multiplex PCR. The data contain about 23,000 clones, more than 80% of them singletons. The sample consisted of tumor tissue, taken after IRX-2 immunotherapy. All receptors come from a human donor with breast cancer. CDR3s include the opening cysteine and the closing phenylalanine or tryptophan. A D gene is named only where the DNA matches it firmly. The size field is filled for only some rows; it gives once, few, many or a size class.

length	V	D	J	size	DNA	CDR3
17	TRBV7-9	.	TRBJ1-1	.	TGTGCCAGCAGCTCGCGGGGGGGGTACGGAAAAGACACTGAAGCTTTCTTT	CASSSRGGYGKDTEAFF
15	TRBV6-5	.	TRBJ2-7	.	TGTGCCAGCAGTTACTCGATCGACGGTACCTACGAGCAGTACTTC	CASSYSIDGTYEQYF
13	TRBV5-1	TRBD1	TRBJ1-5	.	TGCGCCAGCAGCCGGACAGGCGAACAGCCCCAGCATTTT	CASSRTGEQPQHF
12	TRBV19	.	TRBJ2-7	.	TGTGCCAGTAGTATGACCCCTCGAGAGCAGTACTTC	CASSMTPREQYF
14	TRBV9	.	TRBJ2-2	medium-sized	TGTGCCAGCAGCGGTAGGGGGGCCGGCGGGGAGCTGTTTTTT	CASSGRGAGGELFF
15	TRBV28	.	TRBJ2-1	.	TGTGCCAGCAGTGCCACCGTGACAGTCTACAATGAGCAGTTCTTC	CASSATVTVYNEQFF
14	TRBV6-4	.	TRBJ2-3	.	TGTGCCAGCAGGGTAGCGGAAAGCACAGATACGCAGTATTTT	CASRVAESTDTQYF
13	TRBV9	.	TRBJ1-6	few	TGTGCCAGCAGCGTCGAGGGGACTTCACCCCTCCACTTT	CASSVEGTSPLHF
15	TRBV5-6	TRBD1	TRBJ2-7	.	TGTGCCAGCAGCTTGGGACAGGGGGCCGCCTACGAGCAGTACTTC	CASSLGQGAAYEQYF
15	TRBV11-2	.	TRBJ1-2	.	TGTGCCAGCAGCTTAGTCCCGGGGGGACTCTATGGCTACACCTTC	CASSLVPGGLYGYTF
15	TRBV11-2	.	TRBJ2-2	.	TGTGCCAGCAGCGCCATGAGTCTGAACACCGGGGAGCTGTTTTTT	CASSAMSLNTGELFF
14	TRBV7-9	TRBD1	TRBJ1-4	.	TGTGCCAGCAGCTGGACAGGGGGCGGTGAAAAACTGTTTTTT	CASSWTGGGEKLFF
16	TRBV28	.	TRBJ2-1	.	TGTGCCAGCAGTGAAATAGCGTCCAGCTCCTACAATGAGCAGTTCTTC	CASSEIASSSYNEQFF
14	TRBV11-2	.	TRBJ2-2	.	TGTGCCAGCAGCCCAGGGGAGTACACCGGGGAGCTGTTTTTT	CASSPGEYTGELFF
13	TRBV7-9	.	TRBJ1-4	.	TGTGCCAGCAGCTTCGGGACTAATGAAAAACTGTTTTTT	CASSFGTNEKLFF
13	TRBV27	.	TRBJ1-4	.	TGTGCCAGCAGTTTAAGGGTTGGGGAAAAACTGTTTTTT	CASSLRVGEKLFF
15	TRBV2	TRBD2	TRBJ2-7	once	TGTGCCAGCAGTGAAGCTAGCGGGGGATTCTACGAGCAGTACTTC	CASSEASGGFYEQYF
14	TRBV7-9	.	TRBJ2-7	.	TGTGCCAGCAGCTTAGGGCAGGGTGGCAACGAGCAGTACTTC	CASSLGQGGNEQYF
14	TRBV6-5	TRBD1	TRBJ2-7	.	TGTGCCAGCAGACGGGACAGGGAGCCCTACGAGCAGTACTTC	CASRRDREPYEQYF
17	TRBV7-2	TRBD2	TRBJ2-7	.	TGTGCCAGCAGCTCCTCCGGGACTAGCGGGGGGTTTTTCGAGCAGTACTTC	CASSSSGTSGGFFEQYF
12	TRBV5-1	.	TRBJ1-3	.	TGCGCCAGCAGCGAGACAGGAAACACCATATATTTT	CASSETGNTIYF
16	TRBV28	TRBD1	TRBJ2-1	once	TGTGCCAGCAGTCGCTCCGGGACAGGGGCGAGACATGAGCAGTTCTTC	CASSRSGTGARHEQFF
11	TRBV2	.	TRBJ2-3	once	TGTGCCAGCAGTACAGGGAATACGCAGTATTTT	CASSTGNTQYF
14	TRBV4-1	.	TRBJ2-3	.	TGCGCCAGCAGCCAACTAGTTCTCACAGATACGCAGTATTTT	CASSQLVLTDTQYF
18	TRBV7-2	TRBD2	TRBJ2-3	.	TGTGCCAGCAGCTTAGCTCCCCCCCTAGCGGGGGGAGCAGATACGCAGTATTTT	CASSLAPPLAGGADTQYF
17	TRBV28	.	TRBJ1-2	.	TGTGCCAGCAGTTTATTATTACGAACAGGGAAGAGAGATGGCTACACCTTC	CASSLLLRTGKRDGYTF
16	TRBV5-1	TRBD1	TRBJ1-1	.	TGCGCCAGCAGCCCGGAAGGGGCAGGGGGCAACACTGAAGCTTTCTTT	CASSPEGAGGNTEAFF
15	TRBV7-2	.	TRBJ2-6	.	TGTGCCAGCACTCTCAGGGGGGGTGGGGCCAACGTCCTGACTTTC	CASTLRGGGANVLTF
14	TRBV7-8	TRBD1	TRBJ2-7	.	TGTGCCGGCGGAGGGGGACAGGACCCTTACGAGCAGTACTTC	CAGGGGQDPYEQYF
12	TRBV10-3	.	TRBJ2-5	.	TGTGCCATCAAGGGGGGGAGGGAGACCCAGTACTTC	CAIKGGRETQYF
16	TRBV27	TRBD2	TRBJ2-5	.	TGTGCCAGCAGTTCCTTAGTCCCGGGAGGTCAAGAGACCCAGTACTTC	CASSSLVPGGQETQYF
15	TRBV28	TRBD2	TRBJ2-5	.	TGTGCCAGCAGTTTAGGGGGGACTACTGGTGAGGAGCAGTACTTC	CASSLGGTTGEEQYF
16	TRBV6-5	.	TRBJ1-3	.	TGTGCCAGCAGTTACTCAGGCGGAGGCTCTGGAAACACCATATATTTT	CASSYSGGGSGNTIYF
15	TRBV4-1	TRBD2	TRBJ2-7	.	TGCGCCAGCAGCCAAGTTACTAGCGGGAACCACGAGCAGTACTTC	CASSQVTSGNHEQYF
14	TRBV2	TRBD1	TRBJ1-5	.	TGTGCCAGCGTGGGGACAGGGGGGAATCAGCCCCAGCATTTT	CASVGTGGNQPQHF
14	TRBV6-1	.	TRBJ1-3	.	TGTGCCAGCCATCTAGGGAACGGCGGGGACACCATATATTTT	CASHLGNGGDTIYF
14	TRBV5-1	.	TRBJ1-1	.	TGCGCCAGCAGCTCCTCGACATCGAACACTGAAGCTTTCTTT	CASSSSTSNTEAFF
14	TRBV28	.	TRBJ1-5	.	TGTGCCAGCAGTCCAACCGGGACACTCCAGCCCCAGCATTTT	CASSPTGTLQPQHF
13	TRBV6-5	TRBD1	TRBJ2-7	.	TGTGCCAGCAGGCCTTCAGGCTCGGACAGGGTGTACTTC	CASRPSGSDRVYF
14	TRBV6-5	.	TRBJ1-2	.	TGTGCCAGCAGTTACCGGGGGGCTAACTATGGCTACACCTTC	CASSYRGANYGYTF
12	TRBV2	.	TRBJ2-5	.	TGTGCCAGCAGTGATAGGGGAGAGACCCAGTACTTC	CASSDRGETQYF
13	TRBV5-1	.	TRBJ2-3	.	TGCGCCAGCAGCGAAGACGACACAGATACGCAGTATTTT	CASSEDDTDTQYF
15	TRBV10-3	.	TRBJ2-3	.	TGTGCCATCAGTGAGTCGAGAACAGCCACAGATACGCAGTATTTT	CAISESRTATDTQYF
17	TRBV19	TRBD1	TRBJ2-5	.	TGTGCCAGTAGTAACCTAGCAGGGGGCTCTTACCAAGAGACCCAGTACTTC	CASSNLAGGSYQETQYF
16	TRBV18	.	TRBJ2-2	.	TGTGCCAGCTCATCGGCCGGATACGGGAGTACCGGGGAGCTGTTTTTT	CASSSAGYGSTGELFF
17	TRBV18	TRBD1	TRBJ1-2	.	TGTGCCAGCTCACCATCAGGGGGCGCAATAGACGACTATGGCTACACCTTC	CASSPSGGAIDDYGYTF
16	TRBV5-1	TRBD1	TRBJ1-4	few	TGCGCCAGCAGCTCGAATGGACAGGGGGCTAATGAAAAACTGTTTTTT	CASSSNGQGANEKLFF
19	TRBV6-1	TRBD2	TRBJ2-3	.	TGTGCCAGCAGGGAACGGGGGACTAGCGGGATGGTGTGGGTAGATACGCAGTATTTT	CASRERGTSGMVWVDTQYF